The sequence of this TCR beta chain was determined in a study of cytomegalovirus exposure and HLA in healthy donors. The sample holds one count of this clone. The target antigen is unknown. It was with 60 Vbeta and 13 Jbeta primers that the PCR ran. Clones were sequenced by immunoSEQ multiplex PCR, and TCRdb holds only the in-frame ones, with some missing. The sample comprises about 82,000 clones, around 70% of which are singletons, and 6% to 8% rests with the top ten. Per the germline V gene, CDR1 is SGHVS and CDR2 is FNYEAQ. This CDR3 has 17 amino acids. The V end was cut by 2 bases, the J end by 0 bases, with 14 bases between. Findings and caveats of the study: Among TCR beta chains of equal frequency, HLA-associated ones were more clonally expanded in a later analysis. The authors later found most CMV-associated TCR beta chains appeared HLA-restricted.

The sequence was collected from a woman in her fifties or sixties in good health and CMV-seropositive. The chain uses TRBV7-6 and TRBJ2-1; tentative D call: TRBD2 (5 bases). Sequencing was carried out using PBMCs. For the CDR3, the DNA is TGTGCCAGCAGCTTATCCGTAGCGCCCAGCTCCTACAATGAGCAGTTCTTC. Translated, it gives CASSLSVAPSSYNEQFF.